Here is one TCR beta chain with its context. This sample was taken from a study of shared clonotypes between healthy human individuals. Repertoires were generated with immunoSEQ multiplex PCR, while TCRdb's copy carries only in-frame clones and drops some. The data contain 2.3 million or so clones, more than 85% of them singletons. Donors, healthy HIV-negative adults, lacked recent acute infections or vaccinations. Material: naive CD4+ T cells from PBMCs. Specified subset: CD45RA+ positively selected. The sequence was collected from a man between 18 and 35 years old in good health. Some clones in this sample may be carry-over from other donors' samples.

The CDR3 loop reads CASSRGQAYYEQYF. DNA of the CDR3: TGCGCCAGCAGCAGGGGACAGGCCTACTACGAGCAGTACTTC. V gene TRBV5-1 combines with J gene TRBJ2-7, with 8 bases aligning to TRBD1. J lost 3 bases, V lost 4 bases, and 6 bases had no gene match. CDR1 is SGHRS, CDR2 YFSETQ, per germline. This CDR3 is 14 amino acids long.